What follows describes a single T cell receptor beta chain. The antigen it recognizes is unknown. No much larger clonotype is one base removed from it; base qualities were not supplied. The data are from a study of cytomegalovirus exposure and HLA in healthy donors (dated by TCRdb to about 2017). Describing the broader study: An earlier analysis of some 620 of the donors reported 276 Gb of sequence data and about 120 million unique TCR beta sequences obtained from around 170 million T cells. About 310 gigabases of sequencing data and tens of millions of unique TCR sequences were included in an early release covering about 700 HLA-typed donors. The genetic ancestry cluster associated with self-reported Caucasian donors included 81% of the roughly 380 genotyped donors. The aim of the study was to test whether cataloging public T cell receptors could identify signatures of past pathogen exposure. The study used immunosequencing to profile the T cell repertoires of 670 or so subjects and linked those repertoires to cytomegalovirus serostatus. In addition to the first cohort of 666 subjects, a separate validation cohort of some 120 different subjects was used. To predict cytomegalovirus infection status, the study brought together high-throughput TCR immunosequencing, statistical association of individual TCRs with disease status, and machine learning. A later analysis re-examined previously published TCR beta repertoires from more than 550 donors and added high-resolution HLA genotyping to investigate patterns of TCR occurrence. Rather than using new phenotypic data, the later analysis identified candidate immune exposures from TCR beta sequences and from how often those sequences occurred across donors. An earlier analysis of 587 of the donors applied high-throughput TCR beta sequencing to assess whether each TCR beta V gene segment acted as functional or pseudogenic. Donor age, sex, ethnicity and CMV serostatus were collected together with the repertoire data. A later genetic analysis took genome-wide SNP genotypes for about 55% of the roughly 700 donors and used that subset as a discovery cohort. Every discovery cohort repertoire had been produced on one sequencing platform. HLA typing included class I and class II loci at four-digit resolution. Typing coverage varied by locus: roughly 620-630 donors for A, B, C, DRB1 and DQB1; around 560 for DQA1; over 600 for DPA1; 400 to 480 for DPB1. Five DR-DQ haplotypes were handled as single units for association and clustering because linkage in the cohort was strong. Among several hundred genotyped donors of the cohort, an average of approximately 240,000 unique TCR beta nucleotide sequences was sequenced per donor, of which 15% to 20% were non-productive. The paper as a whole reports these results and caveats: The classifier was reported to diagnose cytomegalovirus status with high specificity and sensitivity in both the original cohort and the validation cohort. This cohort had only TCR beta chains sequenced, and the lack of alpha or paired-chain data limited which features could be detected. The sequencing pipeline was judged likely to have produced a cluster of highly shared sequence variants as a technical artifact. It was suggested by the authors that the approach could potentially be generalized to other disease states and immunological phenotypes. While some public TCRs were present in many individuals, most TCR sequences turned up only very rarely across donors. Three of the identified cytomegalovirus-associated TCR beta chains were confirmed in vitro to be specific for cytomegalovirus antigens. Linkage disequilibrium might explain the correlated functional status among segregating V segments, but an unknown experimental factor could not be ruled out. Some 16 rarely observed V segments, including chromosome 9 orphons, were excluded from the earlier analysis of several hundred of the donors because counts were too low. A further reported finding was that TCR beta sequences accurately predicted the HLA-A and HLA-B alleles for most subjects in the first cohort. Immune exposure information for the cohort was limited to CMV serostatus. V-gene and J-gene trimming of TCR beta chains was associated with a missense DCLRE1C variant in a later genetic analysis, and the association was replicated in an independent cohort. When HLA alleles, especially DR and DQ, strongly co-occurred, attributing TCR associations to individual alleles was difficult. In a later analysis, several top co-occurrence clusters were reported to appear linked to parvovirus B19, influenza, CMV and Epstein-Barr virus. Compared with equally common non-associated chains, HLA-associated TCR beta chains in a later analysis were more clonally expanded and had lower generation probabilities. According to a later analysis, most CMV-associated TCR beta chains appeared to be HLA-restricted, and the HLA associations seemed to be driven largely by CMV exposure. A later genetic analysis reported fewer N-insertions in productive TCRs among donors in an Asian-associated ancestry cluster than the roughly 640-donor mean. The study listed 150 to 200 TCR beta chains as associated with cytomegalovirus. Because HLA typing was missing for some donors at each locus, association tests included only the typed subset. At a false discovery rate of 0.05, a later analysis linked 15,000 to 20,000 TCR beta sequences to specific HLA alleles. Some IMGT-functional V segments, including TRBV6-2 and TRBV6-3, could not be told apart with the 87-base-pair reads, so those segments were excluded. Broadly in line with IMGT annotations, most TCR beta V segments showed up in productive rearrangements about 87% or about 30% of the time in an earlier analysis of roughly 590 of the donors. According to a later analysis, TCR association rates differed among HLA loci, with DRB1 alleles showing the most associated TCRs and HLA-C alleles showing the fewest. Presence/absence analyses assumed roughly uniform sequencing depth across donors, an assumption that may not hold.

Libraries were made using the immunoSEQ multiplex PCR assay. The multiplex PCR relied on a mix of 60 forward primers for TCR Vbeta segments and 13 reverse primers for TCR Jbeta segments. A multiplex PCR assay on genomic DNA amplified the CDR3 region of rearranged TCR beta genes. Amplified TCR beta libraries were sequenced as 87-base-pair reads on the Illumina HiSeq System. The study's processing was this. A later analysis tallied tens of millions of unique TCR beta chains across the roughly 610 repertoires, and about 12 million of those chains were shared by two or more donors. To remove PCR and sequencing errors, raw reads were error-corrected and collapsed into unique sequences using a nearest-neighbor algorithm that merged closely related sequences. CDR3 sequences were aligned to IMGT reference sequences to assign V, D and J gene segments. For a sequence to be retained, at least a six-nucleotide match to both a V gene segment and a J gene segment was required. Rearrangements were classified as productive when the CDR3 lacked stop codons and remained in frame with V and J, and all other rearrangements were classified as non-productive. CDR3 was defined by IMGT convention, running from the second conserved V-encoded cysteine to the conserved J-encoded phenylalanine. Sequences without an unambiguous match to a single V gene segment were excluded from the earlier analysis of several hundred of the donors. An earlier analysis of under 750 of the donors called V segments functional above 56.7% productive rearrangements and segregating when the between-donor standard deviation exceeded 5%. A statistical classification framework was developed to diagnose cytomegalovirus status using the catalog of TCR beta chain sequences. In a later analysis, TCR nucleotide sequences were compared against IMGT/GENE-DB human TR gene sequences so that V and J genes could be assigned. The TCRdist pipeline was used in a later analysis to assign CDR3 sequences and most-parsimonious VDJ recombination scenarios. In a later analysis, every TCR beta chain was defined by the combination of its CDR3 amino acid sequence and its V-gene family, and reads without a unique V-gene family were dropped. To address suspected cross-contamination and a sequencing artifact, a later analysis removed a few hundred highly shared, low-generation-probability nucleotide sequences. In a later analysis, a clonal expansion index was calculated for each public chain from normalized within-repertoire ranks of inferred template counts. Generation probabilities in a later analysis came from a VDJ recombination model fitted to out-of-frame rearrangements, and those results were checked against IGoR. In a later analysis, TCR-TCR, TCR-HLA and TCR-CMV co-occurrence was scored with hypergeometric tests, and a repertoire-size bias correction was applied to TCR pairs. In a later analysis, false discovery rates were estimated by permuting HLA or CMV assignments 20 times. A later analysis grouped co-occurring TCRs with DBSCAN, adding TCRdist sequence similarity when clustering within HLA-allele-positive subsets. Repertoires with fewer than 30,000 or more than 120,000 public chains were left out of co-occurrence clustering, as were a few repertoires with anomalous nucleotide sharing. Drawn from immuneACCESS, this table holds only the in-frame rearrangements with V and J called that TCRdb kept. Clones are partly lost; checked studies trace under half to an unresolved V gene and leave the rest unexplained. The V and J calls and clone size are taken from that table; D and trimming were inferred from the DNA. This sample comprises roughly 150,000 clones, around 66% of them detected only once. The top ten clonotypes cover 3% of the sample.

Relative to germline, V is 5 bases shorter and J is 5 bases shorter, with 15 bases between their ends. In the germline V gene, CDR1 corresponds to ENHRY and CDR2 to SYGVKD. The cysteine opens and the phenylalanine closes a CDR3 of 14 amino acids. Here the CDR3 DNA is all that survives: 42 bases in frame from base 1. The cohort consisted of hundreds of healthy bone marrow donors. Cohort members were all nominally healthy when sampled, although unrecorded immune exposures were likely present. The donor was CMV seropositive and was included in the group of 250 to 300 seropositive cohort members. A peripheral blood sample was collected from each donor, and TCR beta sequencing was performed on peripheral blood mononuclear cells. Genomic DNA extraction from the blood cell samples was performed with the Qiagen DNeasy Blood Extraction Kit.

This receptor chain uses TRBV10-3 and TRBJ1-2; matching of 6 bases hints at TRBD1 as the D gene. Sequencing was carried out using PBMCs. This TCR was recovered from a woman under 40 in good health and CMV-seropositive. The DNA is TGTGCCATCAGTAACCCCAGGGGCGGGTATGGCTACACCTTC. Its protein is CAISNPRGGYGYTF.